What follows are 19 T cell receptor beta chains derived from one specimen sequenced in a study of shared T cell receptors in the human thymus. Sequencing used immunoSEQ multiplex PCR; TCRdb keeps in-frame clones, though not all of them. The table includes more than 300,000 clones, approximately 95% detected once. What was sequenced was thymocytes. These TCRs come from a human donor.

This chain connects TRBV28 to TRBJ2-1; D uncertain. V lost 8 bases and J lost 9, with 14 bases in between. Germline CDR1 reads MDHEN; CDR2 reads SYDVKM. The CDR3 totals 12 residues. In DNA form, the CDR3 reads TGTGCCAGCCGATACCCTCCGGGTGAGCAGTTCTTC. Protein sequence: CASRYPPGEQFF.

This rearrangement joins TRBV2 to TRBJ2-7; D ambiguous. Per germline, CDR1 SNHLY and CDR2 FYNNEI. The CDR3 length is 14 residues. Deletions cut 7 bases from V and 1 base from J, with 14 bases between. The CDR3 loop is CASKTGSRSYEQYF. CDR3 DNA sequence: TGTGCCAGCAAGACTGGTAGCAGGTCCTACGAGCAGTACTTC.

The chain employs TRBV2 and TRBJ1-2; D is possibly TRBD1 (6 bases). The CDR3 is 16 amino acids. Trimming stripped 0 bases from V and 2 bases from J, with 13 bases between. CDR1 and CDR2 from the germline V gene are SNHLY and FYNNEI. CDR3 loop: CASSEAPGGPNYGYTF. The CDR3 coding sequence is TGTGCCAGCAGTGAAGCGCCGGGGGGCCCCAACTATGGCTACACCTTC.

The chain joins TRBV11-3 to TRBJ2-3; D unclear. CDR1 and CDR2 from the germline V gene are SGHNT and YENEEA. This CDR3 contains 13 residues. Trimming stripped 2 bases from V and 1 base from J, with 4 bases between. CDR3 residues: CASSLRGTDTQYF. The CDR3 DNA reads TGTGCCAGCAGCTTACGCGGCACAGATACGCAGTATTTT.

V is TRBV6-6 and J is TRBJ1-2; the D gene is possibly TRBD1 (5 bases). The CDR3 length is 16 residues. The V gene lost 2 bases and the J gene lost 8 bases, with 21 bases spanning the gap. The germline V gene has CDR1 MNHNY and CDR2 SVGAGI (reference sequence). For the CDR3, the DNA is TGTGCCAGCAGTTACACCCCGACGGGACGGCGGAAGGGCTACACCTTC. This translates into CASSYTPTGRRKGYTF.

V is TRBV4-1 and J is TRBJ2-7; 11 nucleotides agree with TRBD1. Per germline, CDR1 MGHRA and CDR2 YSYEKL. The CDR3 is 15 residues long. Germline trimming cut 1 base from V and 6 bases from J; bases unmatched to any gene: 5. The CDR3 DNA reads as TGCGCCAGCAGCCAAGGAGGACAGGGGGCGGGCGAGCAGTACTTC. Translated: CASSQGGQGAGEQYF.

The V and J genes are TRBV19 and TRBJ2-1, with 11 bases lining up with TRBD2. J gave up 0 bases and V 3 bases, and 4 bases lay outside the gene matches. The CDR3 consists of 17 residues. Germline CDR1 and CDR2: LNHDA and SQIVND (reference sequence). CDR3 DNA: TGTGCCAGTAGTATCTTAACTAGCGGGAGCTCCTACAATGAGCAGTTCTTC. Residues: CASSILTSGSSYNEQFF.

The rearrangement uses TRBV5-1 and TRBJ2-1; D is uncertain. Germline V CDR1 and CDR2: SGHRS, YFSETQ. Between the trimmed V and J ends, which lost 2 bases and 5 bases, there was a span of 11 bases. The CDR3 has 14 amino acids. The CDR3 loop is CASSFGRNDNEQFF. The DNA for the CDR3 is TGCGCCAGCAGCTTTGGTAGGAACGACAATGAGCAGTTCTTC.

The chain combines TRBV14 with TRBJ2-3; possible D gene TRBD1, 6 bases. V was trimmed by 0 bases and J by 4 bases, leaving 11 bases between them. The germline V gene has CDR1 SGHDN and CDR2 FVKESK. This CDR3 comprises 15 residues. Here the CDR3 reads CASSQEKGVPDTQYF. For the CDR3, the DNA is TGTGCCAGCAGCCAAGAGAAGGGGGTGCCAGATACGCAGTATTTT.

This rearrangement joins TRBV6-1 to TRBJ1-2; TRBD1 agrees at 9 bases. This CDR3 comprises 13 residues. J lost 8 bases, V lost 6 bases, and 7 bases had no gene match. In germline, CDR1 is MNHNS, CDR2 SASEGT. CDR3 bases: TGTGCCAGCAGGAGAGACAGGGGGATCGGCTACACCTTC. Protein product: CASRRDRGIGYTF.

The chain links TRBV5-1 to TRBJ2-7, with 8 bases aligning to TRBD1. The J segment lost 0 bases and the V segment lost 2 bases, leaving 7 bases of the junction unmatched. Germline V CDR1 and CDR2: SGHRS, YFSETQ. CDR3 size: 16 residues. The CDR3, as DNA: TGCGCCAGCAGCTTAAGGACAGGGTCTAGCTCCTACGAGCAGTACTTC. It codes for CASSLRTGSSSYEQYF.

The chain recombines TRBV2 with TRBJ2-5, with D tentatively TRBD1 (6 bases). Deletions cut 6 bases from V and 5 bases from J, with 7 bases between. The germline V gene encodes CDR1 SNHLY and CDR2 FYNNEI. There are 11 residues in the CDR3. CDR3: CASRQGETQYF. CDR3 in DNA: TGTGCCAGCAGGCAGGGGGAGACCCAGTACTTC.

The chain has TRBV27 and TRBJ1-5, with D possibly matching TRBD1 (5 bases). CDR3 size: 17 residues. Germline V gene sequence: CDR1 MNHEY, CDR2 SMNVEV (reference sequence). The germline V and J ends were trimmed by 3 bases and 3 bases, with 18 bases remaining between them. In DNA, the CDR3 is TGTGCCAGCAGTTTGAAGGGGAGGGTAGGGTCCAATCAGCCCCAGCATTTT. This codes for CASSLKGRVGSNQPQHF.

The chain couples TRBV9 to TRBJ2-4; D remains unclear. The V and J ends lost 4 bases and 0 bases respectively, with 17 bases between them. The germline V gene has CDR1 SGDLS and CDR2 YYNGEE. CDR3 size: 17 residues. This CDR3 is CASSPPTVRRAKNIQYF. CDR3 nucleotides: TGTGCCAGCAGCCCTCCGACCGTCCGTAGAGCCAAAAACATTCAGTACTTC.

The chain employs TRBV15 and TRBJ2-1, with 11 bases lining up with TRBD2. Germline V lookup: CDR1 LNHNV, CDR2 YYDKDF (reference sequence). The CDR3 contains 15 residues. The V and J ends lost 1 base and 7 bases, in that order; junction bases with no gene match: 3. The CDR3 DNA reads TGTGCCACCAGCAGAGTTCTAGCGGGAGGAAATGAGCAGTTCTTC. Translated: CATSRVLAGGNEQFF.

V and J are TRBV7-8 and TRBJ2-2; the D call may be TRBD1 or TRBD2 (5 bases each). Germline V gene sequence: CDR1 SGHVS, CDR2 FQNEAQ. CDR3 length: 17 residues. V lost 4 bases and J lost 4, with 19 bases in between. CDR3 loop: CASSSQGEQGITGELFF. The CDR3, as DNA: TGTGCCAGCAGCTCTCAAGGGGAGCAAGGTATCACCGGGGAGCTGTTTTTT.

The chain combines TRBV13 with TRBJ2-3, with TRBD2 as a possible D gene (6 bases). Trimming took 4 bases from V and 5 from J, leaving 22 bases between them. The CDR3 length is 17 residues. Looked up from germline, CDR1 is PRHDT and CDR2 is FYEKMQ (reference sequence). CDR3 nucleotide sequence: TGTGCCAGCAGCTACAACCGTGGGACTCGTAGGGAAGATACGCAGTATTTT. The encoded protein is CASSYNRGTRREDTQYF.

The chain employs TRBV9 and TRBJ2-1; tentative D call: TRBD1 (6 bases). Germline V gene lookup returns CDR1 SGDLS and CDR2 YYNGEE. This CDR3 comprises 16 residues. Between the trimmed V and J ends, which lost 0 bases and 8 bases, there was a span of 18 bases. The CDR3 nucleotides read TGTGCCAGCAGCGTAGATAGGGGGACCGCGAGTCATGAGCAGTTCTTC. Residues: CASSVDRGTASHEQFF.

The CDR3 loop is CASSLGQSNQPQHF. In DNA, the CDR3 is TGTGCCAGCAGCCTGGGACAGAGCAATCAGCCCCAGCATTTT. The rearrangement uses TRBV6-5 and TRBJ1-5, with 7 bases identical to TRBD1. V was pared by 6 bases and J by 1 base, with 3 bases of the junction left unmatched. The CDR3 runs 14 residues. CDR1 and CDR2 (germline): MNHEY, SVGAGI.